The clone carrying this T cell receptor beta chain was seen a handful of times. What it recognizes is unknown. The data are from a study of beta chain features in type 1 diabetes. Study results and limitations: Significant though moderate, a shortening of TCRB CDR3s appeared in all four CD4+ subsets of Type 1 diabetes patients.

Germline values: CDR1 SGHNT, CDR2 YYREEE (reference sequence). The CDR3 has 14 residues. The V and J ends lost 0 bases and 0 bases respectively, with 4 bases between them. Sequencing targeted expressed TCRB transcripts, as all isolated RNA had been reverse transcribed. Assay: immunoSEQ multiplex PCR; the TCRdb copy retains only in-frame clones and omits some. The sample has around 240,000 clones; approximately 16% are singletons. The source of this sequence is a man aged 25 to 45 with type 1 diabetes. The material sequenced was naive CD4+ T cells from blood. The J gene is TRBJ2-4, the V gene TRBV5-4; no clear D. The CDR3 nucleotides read TGTGCCAGCAGCTTGGGATTAGCCAAAAACATTCAGTACTTC. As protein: CASSLGLAKNIQYF. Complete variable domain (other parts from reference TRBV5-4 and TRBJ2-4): ETGVTQSPTHLIKTRGQQVTLRCSSQSGHNTVSWYQQALGQGPQFIFQYYREEENGRGNFPPRFSGLQFPNYSSELNVNALELDDSALYLCASSLGLAKNIQYFGAGTRLSVL.